This T cell receptor beta chain was recovered during a study of response to subunit inactivated influenza vaccine. Findings and limits, study-wide: T cells newly recruited by each seasonal influenza vaccination are few, the authors suggested.

Trimming removed 6 bases at V and 0 bases at J, with 15 bases between. The CDR3 length is 16 residues. This clonotype was found many times. The antigen is not known. In TCRdb, the RT-PCR reads were re-called with MiXCR into one record per CDR3 protein. Among hundreds of thousands of distinct CDR3 sequences listed, around 8% were seen once. Sequenced material: PBMCs from blood, taken about 23 months after vaccination. The TCR originated in a man aged 45 to 75 who received an inactivated influenza vaccine. This chain joins TRBV12-3 or TRBV12-4 and TRBJ1-5; the D gene is possibly TRBD1 (6 bases). DNA for the CDR3: TGTGCCAGCAGCACACAGGGTGGTCATAGCAATCAGCCCCAGCATTTT. Amino acids: CASSTQGGHSNQPQHF.